The TCR beta chain under discussion was sequenced for a study of T cell responses to AZD1222 COVID-19 vaccine. The CDR3 spans 15 residues. V was shortened by 4 bases and J by 0 bases, with 12 bases between the two germline ends. Germline values: CDR1 LGHDT, CDR2 YNNKEL (reference sequence). Using immunoSEQ multiplex PCR, the repertoire was profiled, and TCRdb retains in-frame clones only, with some absent. Of 90,000 to 120,000 clones listed, roughly 87% are singletons. This clone was seen a handful of times. The sequence came from an adult who received the AZD1222 COVID-19 vaccine. Sequencing was performed on peripheral blood, taken 28 days after the second AZD1222 dose. The chain employs TRBV3-1 (or the pseudogene TRBV3-2) and TRBJ1-2; the D gene is possibly TRBD1 (6 bases). The CDR3 reads CASSLSNRANYGYTF. CDR3 in DNA: TGTGCCAGCAGCCTGAGTAACAGGGCTAACTATGGCTACACCTTC.